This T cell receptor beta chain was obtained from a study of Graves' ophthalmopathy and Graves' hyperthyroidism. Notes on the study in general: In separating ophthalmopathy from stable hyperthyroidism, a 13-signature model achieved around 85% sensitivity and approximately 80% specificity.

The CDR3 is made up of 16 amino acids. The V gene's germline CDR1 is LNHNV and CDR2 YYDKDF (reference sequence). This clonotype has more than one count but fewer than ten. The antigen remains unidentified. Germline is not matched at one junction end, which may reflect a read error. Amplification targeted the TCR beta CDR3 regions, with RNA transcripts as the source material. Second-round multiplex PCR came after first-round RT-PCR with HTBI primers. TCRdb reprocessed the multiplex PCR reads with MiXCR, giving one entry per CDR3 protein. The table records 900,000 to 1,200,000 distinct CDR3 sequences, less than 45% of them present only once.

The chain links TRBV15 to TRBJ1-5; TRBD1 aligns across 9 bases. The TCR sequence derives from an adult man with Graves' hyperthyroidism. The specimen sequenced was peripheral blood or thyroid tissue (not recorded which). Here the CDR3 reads CATSNTHRGLSQPQHF. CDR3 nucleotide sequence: TGCGCCACCAGCAACACTCACAGGGGGCTGAGTCAGCCCCAGCATTTT.